This paragraph reports one T cell receptor beta chain. The CDR3 totals 13 residues. V gave up 7 bases and J gave up 4 bases, with 13 bases separating them. Germline assignment: CDR1 MNHEY and CDR2 SMNVEV (reference sequence). This sample is part of a study of CD8 T cells in Susac syndrome. Reverse transcription of about 0.5 to 1 ug RNA used random hexamers. TCR beta CDR3 was amplified by immunoSEQ multiplex PCR. This amplification extended across 54 Vbeta and 13 Jbeta segments. From the immunoSEQ multiplex PCR reads, TCRdb called clonotypes with MiXCR, one entry per CDR3 protein. Of some 190,000 distinct CDR3 sequences in the sample, 85% to 95% were seen once.

Sequenced material: CD4+ T cells from PBMCs. The J gene is TRBJ1-1, the V gene TRBV27, with TRBD1 as a possible D gene (6 bases). This TCR came from a human donor with Susac syndrome. The CDR3 DNA reads as TGTGCCAGCACTGGGGGCCGAGGCACTGAAGCTTTCTTT. This gives the protein CASTGGRGTEAFF.